The 17 T cell receptor beta chains below all came from one sample that was sequenced in a study of regulatory T cells in long-lasting Graves disease. In building TCR beta libraries, iRepertoire HTBI primers were used together with Arm-PCR of CDR3 regions. In TCRdb, the multiplex PCR reads were re-called with MiXCR into one record per CDR3 protein. Of about 610,000 distinct CDR3 sequences listed, about 16% are singletons. The time point is: newly diagnosed GD, antithyroid drugs for less than 3 months. PBMCs were the source of the RNA used for TCR sequencing. These same records also appear under a second study, on T cells in Graves' hyperthyroidism and ophthalmopathy.

The sample in question was peripheral blood mononuclear cells (PBMCs), obtained at new diagnosis, from a patient treated with antithyroid drugs. Receptor source: a man younger than 35 with Graves disease.

This clonotype has ten or more counts. The chain joins TRBV27 to TRBJ2-7; the D gene could be TRBD1 or TRBD2 (5 bases each). This CDR3 is built from 18 residues. Trimming shortened V by 4 bases and J by 3 bases, and 25 bases separated the two germline ends. Germline V gene lookup returns CDR1 MNHEY and CDR2 SMNVEV (reference sequence). The CDR3 here is CASSSDTSGPGGRYEQYF. The CDR3 DNA reads as TGTGCCAGCAGTTCCGATACATCTGGCCCTGGGGGACGCTACGAGCAGTACTTC.

This clonotype appeared a few times. The chain carries TRBV16 and TRBJ2-7; D possibly corresponds to TRBD1 (6 bases). CDR1 KGHSY and CDR2 FQNENV come from the germline V gene. Trimming left V 3 bases short and J 5 bases short, with 20 bases between. The CDR3 runs to 16 residues. In nucleotides, the CDR3 is TGTGCCAGCAGCCACCCCGAACAGGGTCCTAAGAACGAGCAGTACTTC. This encodes CASSHPEQGPKNEQYF.

This clonotype was counted between two and nine times. The rearrangement joins TRBV6-2 or TRBV6-3 to TRBJ2-7; D may be TRBD1 (5 bases). The CDR3 runs 13 residues. Trimming cost V 1 base and J 6 bases, with 10 bases left between them. Germline assignment: CDR1 MNHEY and CDR2 SVGEGT. CDR3 sequence reads: CASSYFRDGEQYF. CDR3 nucleotide sequence: TGTGCCAGCAGTTACTTCAGGGATGGCGAGCAGTACTTC.

This clonotype was seen more than once but under ten times. The gene calls are TRBV29-1 and TRBJ2-5, with D unclear. V was cut by 5 bases and J by 4 bases, with 29 bases left in between. Germline CDR1 and CDR2: SQVTM and ANQGSEA. The CDR3 covers 18 residues. CDR3 in amino acids: CSVKMGLEAQPGRETQYF. For the CDR3, the DNA is TGCAGCGTTAAAATGGGTTTAGAGGCACAGCCAGGTCGAGAGACCCAGTACTTC.

The table lists this clonotype with a few counts. The J gene is TRBJ2-1, the V gene TRBV29-1, with a possible D match to TRBD2 (6 bases). The ends were cut back, 5 bases at V and 7 bases at J, with 6 bases in the middle. The CDR3 has 10 amino acids. The V gene's germline CDR1 is SQVTM and CDR2 ANQGSEA. The CDR3 reads CSVRGNEQFF. CDR3 DNA sequence: TGCAGCGTTCGGGGGAATGAGCAGTTCTTC.

The DNA for the CDR3 is TGTGCCAGCACCACGGGACAGGGTGAGAATTCACCCCTCCACTTT. The encoded protein is CASTTGQGENSPLHF. This chain joins TRBV6-1 and TRBJ1-6, with TRBD1 matching over 9 bases. The CDR3 extends over 15 amino acids. The V gene end was trimmed by 7 bases and the J gene end by 7 bases; junction bases not matched to a gene: 8. From germline, CDR1 is MNHNS and CDR2 SASEGT.

The chain couples TRBV5-6 to TRBJ2-7; 16 bases agree with TRBD2. The CDR3 has 18 amino acids. The germline gives CDR1 SGHDT, CDR2 YYEEEE. The ends lost 7 bases at V and 2 bases at J; junction bases unmatched: 12. In DNA, the CDR3 is TGTGCCAGCCAAAGGGGACTAGCGGGAGGGACGTCGGCCTACGAGCAGTACTTC. Translating gives CASQRGLAGGTSAYEQYF.

The chain employs TRBV11-2 and TRBJ2-7; 12 bases agree with TRBD2. CDR1 and CDR2 from the germline V gene are SGHAT and FQNNGV. The CDR3 extends over 18 amino acids. With 5 bases clipped from V and 2 bases from J, the junction kept 13 bases outside the gene matches. CDR3 sequence reads: CASSQDLLAGGLPYEQYF. For the CDR3, the DNA is TGTGCCAGCAGCCAAGATCTACTAGCGGGAGGACTCCCCTACGAGCAGTACTTC. The full variable domain, its missing parts supplied by reference TRBV11-2 and TRBJ2-7, is EAGVAQSPRYKIIEKRQSVAFWCNPISGHATLYWYQQILGQGPKLLIQFQNNGVVDDSQLPKDRFSAERLKGVDSTLKIQPAKLEDSAVYLCASSQDLLAGGLPYEQYFGPGTRLTVT.

The table lists this clonotype with many counts. The CDR3 loop reads CASSFRLTGGNTEAFF. The CDR3 DNA reads as TGTGCCAGCAGCTTTCGATTGACAGGGGGGAACACTGAAGCTTTCTTT. The genes are TRBV11-2 and TRBJ1-1; TRBD1 matches 9 bases. J gave up 1 base and V 3 bases, and 6 bases lay outside the gene matches. The CDR3 is 16 amino acids. Germline V gives CDR1 SGHAT, CDR2 FQNNGV.

V gene TRBV5-1 combines with J gene TRBJ2-4, with D possibly being TRBD2 (5 bases). V shed 0 bases and J shed 3 bases, with 13 bases lying between them. Germline CDR1 is SGHRS and CDR2 is YFSETQ. The CDR3 loop spans 16 amino acids. The CDR3 spells CASSLEAGRGKNIQYF. CDR3 nucleotide sequence: TGCGCCAGCAGCTTGGAGGCCGGTCGGGGCAAAAACATTCAGTACTTC.

The table lists this clonotype with many counts. The chain couples TRBV28 to TRBJ1-1; D is uncertain. Germline CDR1 and CDR2: MDHEN and SYDVKM. Trimming cost V 3 bases and J 6 bases, with 8 bases left between them. The CDR3 sequence is 12 residues long. Here the CDR3 DNA reads TGTGCCAGCAGTTTTGGGGAGCCTGAAGCTTTCTTT. Translating it yields CASSFGEPEAFF.

This clonotype came up a few times. The rearrangement joins TRBV29-1 to TRBJ2-1; tentatively, D is TRBD1 or TRBD2 (5 bases each). There are 13 residues in the CDR3. Germline CDR1 reads SQVTM; CDR2 reads ANQGSEA. V shed 7 bases and J shed 8 bases, with 18 bases lying between them. The CDR3 DNA reads as TGCAGCGGGGGGTCAGCCCCTACCGATGAGCAGTTCTTC. It yields the protein CSGGSAPTDEQFF.

V gene TRBV6-1 combines with J gene TRBJ2-1, with TRBD1 matching 7 bases. The CDR3 runs to 16 residues. Per germline, CDR1 MNHNS and CDR2 SASEGT. With 10 bases clipped from V and 4 bases from J, the junction kept 16 bases outside the gene matches. CDR3 nucleotide sequence: TGTGCCACCTCTTCGTATCGGGACAGAAGTTACAATGAGCAGTTCTTC. It translates to CATSSYRDRSYNEQFF.

Ten or more counts support this clonotype. The CDR3 here is CASSLFGAGGHYGYTF. In nucleotides, the CDR3 is TGTGCCAGCAGTTTATTCGGGGCAGGGGGCCACTATGGCTACACCTTC. The chain links TRBV28 to TRBJ1-2, with 8 bases fitting TRBD1. Trimming cost V 1 base and J 3 bases; bases outside gene matches: 7. This CDR3 comprises 16 residues. CDR1 and CDR2 from the germline V gene are MDHEN and SYDVKM.

This clonotype was detected many times. The chain has TRBV28 and TRBJ1-5, with 8 bases matching TRBD1. CDR1 MDHEN and CDR2 SYDVKM come from the germline V gene. V dropped 3 bases and J dropped 0; count of bases not matched to a gene: 4. The CDR3 extends over 16 amino acids. CDR3: CASSFVQGGSNQPQHF. DNA of the CDR3: TGTGCCAGCAGTTTCGTACAGGGGGGTAGCAATCAGCCCCAGCATTTT.

This clonotype showed up many times. The chain joins TRBV5-1 to TRBJ1-2; D gene uncertain. CDR3 length: 17 residues. Per the germline V gene, CDR1 is SGHRS and CDR2 is YFSETQ. The V gene lost 0 bases and the J gene lost 4 bases, with 19 bases spanning the gap. The CDR3 DNA sequence: TGCGCCAGCAGCTTGGACGGCCCAACCAAAAGAAGCTATGGCTACACCTTC. Its translation is CASSLDGPTKRSYGYTF.

This clonotype was seen at least ten times. The V call is TRBV6-1, the J call TRBJ2-5; 7 bases align to TRBD2. Germline values: CDR1 MNHNS, CDR2 SASEGT. J gave up 0 bases and V 1 base, and 5 bases lay outside the gene matches. This CDR3 has 16 residues. CDR3: CASSEVGGDYQETQYF. The CDR3 DNA reads as TGTGCCAGCAGTGAAGTTGGGGGGGACTACCAAGAGACCCAGTACTTC.